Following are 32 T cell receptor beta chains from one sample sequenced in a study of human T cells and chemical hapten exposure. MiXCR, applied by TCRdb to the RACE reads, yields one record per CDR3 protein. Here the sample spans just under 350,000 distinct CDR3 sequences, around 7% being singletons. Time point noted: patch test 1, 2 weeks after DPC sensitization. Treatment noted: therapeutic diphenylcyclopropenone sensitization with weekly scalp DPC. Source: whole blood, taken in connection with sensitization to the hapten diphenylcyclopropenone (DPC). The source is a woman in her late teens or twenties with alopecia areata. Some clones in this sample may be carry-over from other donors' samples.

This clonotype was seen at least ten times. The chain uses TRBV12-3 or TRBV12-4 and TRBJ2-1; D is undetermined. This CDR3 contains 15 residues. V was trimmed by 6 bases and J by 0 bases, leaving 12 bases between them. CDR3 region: CASRYYQSSYNEQFF. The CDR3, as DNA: TGTGCCAGCAGGTATTACCAGAGCTCCTACAATGAGCAGTTCTTC.

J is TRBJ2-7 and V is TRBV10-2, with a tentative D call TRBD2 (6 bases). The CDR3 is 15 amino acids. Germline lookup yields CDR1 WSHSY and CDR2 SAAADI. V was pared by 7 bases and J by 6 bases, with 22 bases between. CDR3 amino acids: CASIDAGTSRREQYF. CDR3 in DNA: TGCGCCAGCATTGACGCCGGGACTTCAAGGCGCGAGCAGTACTTC.

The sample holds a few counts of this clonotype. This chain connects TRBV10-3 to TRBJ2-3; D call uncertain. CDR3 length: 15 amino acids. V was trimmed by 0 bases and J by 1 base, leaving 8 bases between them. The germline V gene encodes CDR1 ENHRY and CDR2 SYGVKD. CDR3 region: CAISESYSRTDTQYF. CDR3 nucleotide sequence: TGTGCCATCAGTGAGTCGTATTCCCGCACAGATACGCAGTATTTT.

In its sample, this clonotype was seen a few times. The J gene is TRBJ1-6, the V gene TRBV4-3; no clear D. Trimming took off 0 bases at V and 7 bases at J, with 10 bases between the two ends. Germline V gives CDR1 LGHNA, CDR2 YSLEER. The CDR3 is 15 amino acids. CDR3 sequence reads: CASSQEGPQNSPLHF. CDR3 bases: TGCGCCAGCAGCCAAGAAGGCCCCCAGAATTCACCCCTCCACTTT.

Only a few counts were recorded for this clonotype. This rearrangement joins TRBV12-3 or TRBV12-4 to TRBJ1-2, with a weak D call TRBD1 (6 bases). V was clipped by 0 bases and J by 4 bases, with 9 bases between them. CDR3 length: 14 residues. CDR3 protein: CASSLADSLYGYTF. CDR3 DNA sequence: TGTGCCAGCAGTTTAGCGGACAGCCTCTATGGCTACACCTTC.

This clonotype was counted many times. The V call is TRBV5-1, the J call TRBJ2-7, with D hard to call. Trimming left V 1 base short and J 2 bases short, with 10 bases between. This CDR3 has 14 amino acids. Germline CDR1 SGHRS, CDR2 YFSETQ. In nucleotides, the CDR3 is TGCGCCAGCAGCTTGCAAGGACCTCCCTACGAGCAGTACTTC. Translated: CASSLQGPPYEQYF.

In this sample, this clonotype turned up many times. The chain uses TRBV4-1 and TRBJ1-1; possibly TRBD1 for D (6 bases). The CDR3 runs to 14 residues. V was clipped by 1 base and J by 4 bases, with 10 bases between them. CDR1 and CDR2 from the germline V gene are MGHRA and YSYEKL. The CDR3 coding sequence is TGCGCCAGCAGCCAAGGTCAGGGGAGCACTGAAGCTTTCTTT. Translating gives CASSQGQGSTEAFF.

CDR3 coding DNA: TGTGCCAGCAGCTTAGTGGGCCCCTCCACCGGTACGCAGTATTTT. Residues: CASSLVGPSTGTQYF. The rearrangement links TRBV7-2 to TRBJ2-3, with D unresolved. CDR1 is SGHTA and CDR2 is FQGNSA in the germline V gene. Trimming removed 1 base from V and 8 bases from J, with 16 bases in between. The CDR3 is 15 amino acids.

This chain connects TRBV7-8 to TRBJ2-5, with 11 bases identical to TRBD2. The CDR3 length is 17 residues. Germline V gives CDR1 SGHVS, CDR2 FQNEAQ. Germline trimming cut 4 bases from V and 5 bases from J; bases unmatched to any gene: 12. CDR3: CASSYRLAGTREETQYF. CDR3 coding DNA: TGTGCCAGCAGCTACCGACTAGCGGGGACGAGGGAGGAGACCCAGTACTTC. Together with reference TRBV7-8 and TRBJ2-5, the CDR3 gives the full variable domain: GAGVSQSPRYKVAKRGQDVALRCDPISGHVSLFWYQQALGQGPEFLTYFQNEAQLDKSGLPSDRFFAERPEGSVSTLKIQRTQQEDSAVYLCASSYRLAGTREETQYFGPGTRLLVL.

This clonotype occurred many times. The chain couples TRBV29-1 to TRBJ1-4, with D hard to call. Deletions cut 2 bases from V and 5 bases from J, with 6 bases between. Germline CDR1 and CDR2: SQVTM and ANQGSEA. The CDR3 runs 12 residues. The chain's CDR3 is CSVESDNEKLFF. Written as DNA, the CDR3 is TGCAGCGTTGAAAGCGACAATGAAAAACTGTTTTTT. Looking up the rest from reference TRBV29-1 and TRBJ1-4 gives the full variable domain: SAVISQKPSRDICQRGTSLTIQCQVDSQVTMMFWYRQQPGQSLTLIATANQGSEATYESGFVIDKFPISRPNLTFSTLTVSNMSPEDSSIYLCSVESDNEKLFFGSGTQLSVL.

The CDR3 DNA follows: TGTGCCAGCGGGGAGGCGGGGGCACACGAGCAGTACTTC. Amino acid sequence: CASGEAGAHEQYF. The chain carries TRBV12-3 or TRBV12-4 and TRBJ2-7; a weak D match, TRBD2 (7 bases). V was trimmed by 8 bases and J by 5 bases, leaving 16 bases between them. CDR3 size: 13 residues.

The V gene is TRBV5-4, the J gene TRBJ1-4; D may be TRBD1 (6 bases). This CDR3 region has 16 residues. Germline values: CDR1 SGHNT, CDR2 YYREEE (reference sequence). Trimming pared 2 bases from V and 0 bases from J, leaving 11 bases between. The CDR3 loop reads CASSFGGISTNEKLFF. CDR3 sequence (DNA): TGTGCCAGCAGCTTCGGGGGCATCTCAACTAATGAAAAACTGTTTTTT.

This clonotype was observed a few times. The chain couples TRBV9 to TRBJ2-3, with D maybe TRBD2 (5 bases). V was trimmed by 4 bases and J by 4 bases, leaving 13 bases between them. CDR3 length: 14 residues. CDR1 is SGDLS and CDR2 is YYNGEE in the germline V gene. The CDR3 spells CASSSGVPPDTQYF. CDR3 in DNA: TGTGCCAGCAGCTCCGGGGTCCCCCCAGATACGCAGTATTTT.

CDR3 DNA sequence: TGCGCCAGCAGAGAATCGGGGGGAGGCTACAATGAGCAGTTCTTC. Amino acids: CASRESGGGYNEQFF. V usage is TRBV5-1 and J usage is TRBJ2-1, with 7 bases identical to TRBD2. The CDR3 loop spans 15 amino acids. Germline CDR1 SGHRS, CDR2 YFSETQ. With 5 bases clipped from V and 3 bases from J, the junction kept 8 bases outside the gene matches.

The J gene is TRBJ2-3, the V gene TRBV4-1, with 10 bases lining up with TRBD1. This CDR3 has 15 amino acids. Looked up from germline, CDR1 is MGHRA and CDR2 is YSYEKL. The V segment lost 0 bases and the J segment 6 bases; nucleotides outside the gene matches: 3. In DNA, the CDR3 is TGCGCCAGCAGCCAAGATGGGGACAGGGGCGATACGCAGTATTTT. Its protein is CASSQDGDRGDTQYF.

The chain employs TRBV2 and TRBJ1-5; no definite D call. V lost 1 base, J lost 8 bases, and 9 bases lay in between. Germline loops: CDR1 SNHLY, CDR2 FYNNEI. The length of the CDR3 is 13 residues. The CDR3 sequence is CASSEVGGEPQHF. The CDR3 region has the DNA TGTGCCAGCAGTGAAGTTGGAGGCGAGCCCCAGCATTTT.

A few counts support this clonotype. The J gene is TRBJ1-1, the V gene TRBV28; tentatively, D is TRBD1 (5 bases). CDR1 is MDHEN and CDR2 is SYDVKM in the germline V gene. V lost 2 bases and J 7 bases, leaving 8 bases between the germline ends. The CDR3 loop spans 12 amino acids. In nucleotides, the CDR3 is TGTGCCAGCAGTTTACCGACAGATGAAGCTTTCTTT. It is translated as CASSLPTDEAFF. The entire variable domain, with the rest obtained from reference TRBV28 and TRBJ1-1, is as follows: DVKVTQSSRYLVKRTGEKVFLECVQDMDHENMFWYRQDPGLGLRLIYFSYDVKMKEKGDIPEGYSVSREKKERFSLILESASTNQTSMYLCASSLPTDEAFFGQGTRLTVV.

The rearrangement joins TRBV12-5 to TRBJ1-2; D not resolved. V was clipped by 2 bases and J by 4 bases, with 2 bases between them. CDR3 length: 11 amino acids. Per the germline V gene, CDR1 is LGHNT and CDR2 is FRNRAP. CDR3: CASGLLYGYTF. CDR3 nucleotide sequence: TGTGCTAGTGGTTTGCTCTATGGCTACACCTTC.

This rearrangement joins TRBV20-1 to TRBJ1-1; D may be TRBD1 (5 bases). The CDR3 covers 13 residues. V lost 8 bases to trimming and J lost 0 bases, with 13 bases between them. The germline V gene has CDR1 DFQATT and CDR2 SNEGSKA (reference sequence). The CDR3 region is CSLKGAVNTEAFF. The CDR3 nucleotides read TGCAGTTTAAAAGGGGCAGTGAACACTGAAGCTTTCTTT.

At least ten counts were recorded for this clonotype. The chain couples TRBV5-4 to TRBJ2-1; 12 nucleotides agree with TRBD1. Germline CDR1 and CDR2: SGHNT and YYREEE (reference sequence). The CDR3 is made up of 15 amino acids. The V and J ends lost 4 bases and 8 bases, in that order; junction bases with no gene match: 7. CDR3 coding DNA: TGTGCCAGCAGCCCGGGACAGGGGGCGAAGCATGAGCAGTTCTTC. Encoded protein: CASSPGQGAKHEQFF. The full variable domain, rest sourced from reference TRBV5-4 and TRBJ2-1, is ETGVTQSPTHLIKTRGQQVTLRCSSQSGHNTVSWYQQALGQGPQFIFQYYREEENGRGNFPPRFSGLQFPNYSSELNVNALELDDSALYLCASSPGQGAKHEQFFGPGTRLTVL.

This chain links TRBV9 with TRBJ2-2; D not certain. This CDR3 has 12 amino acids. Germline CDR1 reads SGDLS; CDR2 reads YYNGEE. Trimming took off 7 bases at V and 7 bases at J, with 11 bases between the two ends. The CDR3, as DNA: TGTGCCAGCTCCCGAGCGAACGGGGAGCTGTTTTTT. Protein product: CASSRANGELFF. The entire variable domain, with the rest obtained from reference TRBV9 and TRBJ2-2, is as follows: DSGVTQTPKHLITATGQRVTLRCSPRSGDLSVYWYQQSLDQGLQFLIQYYNGEERAKGNILERFSAQQFPDLHSELNLSSLELGDSALYFCASSRANGELFFGEGSRLTVL.

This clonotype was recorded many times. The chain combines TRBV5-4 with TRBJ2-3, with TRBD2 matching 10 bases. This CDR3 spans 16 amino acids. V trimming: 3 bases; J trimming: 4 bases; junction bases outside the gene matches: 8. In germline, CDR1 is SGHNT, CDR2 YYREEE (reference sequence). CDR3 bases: TGTGCCAGCAGCTCCCAGCGGGGGGGCTTGGCAGATACGCAGTATTTT. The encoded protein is CASSSQRGGLADTQYF.

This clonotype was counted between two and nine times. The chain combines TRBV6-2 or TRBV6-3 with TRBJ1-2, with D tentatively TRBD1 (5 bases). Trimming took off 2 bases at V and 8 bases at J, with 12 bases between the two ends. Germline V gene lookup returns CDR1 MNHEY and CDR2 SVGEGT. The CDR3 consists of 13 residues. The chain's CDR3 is CASSYGTGLGYTF. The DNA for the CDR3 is TGTGCCAGCAGTTACGGGACGGGTCTCGGCTACACCTTC.

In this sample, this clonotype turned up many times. The CDR3 is CASSPGLAGSTDTQYF. CDR3 in DNA: TGTGCCAGCAGCCCTGGACTAGCGGGGAGCACAGATACGCAGTATTTT. The chain couples TRBV6-5 to TRBJ2-3; 12 bases match TRBD2. This CDR3 has 16 amino acids. Germline trimming cut 6 bases from V and 0 bases from J; bases unmatched to any gene: 4. Germline V gives CDR1 MNHEY, CDR2 SVGAGI.

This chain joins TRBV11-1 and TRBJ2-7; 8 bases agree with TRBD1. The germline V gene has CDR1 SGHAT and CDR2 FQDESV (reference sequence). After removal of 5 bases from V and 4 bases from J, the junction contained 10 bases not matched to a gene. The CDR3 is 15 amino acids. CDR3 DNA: TGTGCCAGCAGCCCCCCCGGGACAGGCGAGTACGAGCAGTACTTC. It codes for CASSPPGTGEYEQYF.

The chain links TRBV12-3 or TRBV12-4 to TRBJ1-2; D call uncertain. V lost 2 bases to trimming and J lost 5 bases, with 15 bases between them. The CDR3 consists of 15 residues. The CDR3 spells CASSLIARSPYGYTF. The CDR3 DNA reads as TGTGCCAGCAGTTTAATCGCCAGGAGTCCTTATGGCTACACCTTC.

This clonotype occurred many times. The CDR3 sequence is CAARTDSSYEQYF. In nucleotides, the CDR3 is TGTGCCGCCAGGACGGATAGCTCCTACGAGCAGTACTTC. V usage is TRBV10-3 and J usage is TRBJ2-7; D remains ambiguous. Germline assignment: CDR1 ENHRY and CDR2 SYGVKD. Trimming removed 11 bases from V and 0 bases from J, with 14 bases in between. CDR3 length: 13 residues.

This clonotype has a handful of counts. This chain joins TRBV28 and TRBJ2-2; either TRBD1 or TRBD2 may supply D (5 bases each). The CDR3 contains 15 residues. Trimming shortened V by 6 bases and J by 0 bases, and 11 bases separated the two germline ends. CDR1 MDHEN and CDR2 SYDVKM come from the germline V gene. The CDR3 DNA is TGTGCCAGCAGGGGGACGGTGACGAACACCGGGGAGCTGTTTTTT. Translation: CASRGTVTNTGELFF. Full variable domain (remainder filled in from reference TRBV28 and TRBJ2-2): DVKVTQSSRYLVKRTGEKVFLECVQDMDHENMFWYRQDPGLGLRLIYFSYDVKMKEKGDIPEGYSVSREKKERFSLILESASTNQTSMYLCASRGTVTNTGELFFGEGSRLTVL.

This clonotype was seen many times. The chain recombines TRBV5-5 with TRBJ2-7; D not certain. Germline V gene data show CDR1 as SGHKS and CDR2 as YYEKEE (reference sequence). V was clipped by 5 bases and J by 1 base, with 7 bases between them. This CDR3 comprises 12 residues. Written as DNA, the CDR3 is TGTGCCAGCAGGGGGTCGTCCTACGAGCAGTACTTC. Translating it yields CASRGSSYEQYF.

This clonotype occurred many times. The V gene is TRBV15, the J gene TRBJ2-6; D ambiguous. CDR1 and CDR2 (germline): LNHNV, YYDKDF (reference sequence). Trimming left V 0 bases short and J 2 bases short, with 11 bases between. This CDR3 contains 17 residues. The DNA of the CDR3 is TGTGCCACCAGCAGAGATCCAAGGGCCGCTGGGGCCAACGTCCTGACTTTC. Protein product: CATSRDPRAAGANVLTF.

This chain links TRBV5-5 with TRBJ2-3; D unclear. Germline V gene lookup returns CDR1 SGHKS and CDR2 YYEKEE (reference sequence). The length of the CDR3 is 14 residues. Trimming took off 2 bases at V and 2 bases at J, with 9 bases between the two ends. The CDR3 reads CASSFSVPTDTQYF. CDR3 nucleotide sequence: TGTGCCAGCAGCTTCTCAGTTCCCACAGATACGCAGTATTTT.

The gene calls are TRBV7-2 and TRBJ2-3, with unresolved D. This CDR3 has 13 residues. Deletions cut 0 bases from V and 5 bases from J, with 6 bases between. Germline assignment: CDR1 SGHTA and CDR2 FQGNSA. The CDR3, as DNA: TGTGCCAGCAGCTTAGCCCCCTTAGATACGCAGTATTTT. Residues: CASSLAPLDTQYF.